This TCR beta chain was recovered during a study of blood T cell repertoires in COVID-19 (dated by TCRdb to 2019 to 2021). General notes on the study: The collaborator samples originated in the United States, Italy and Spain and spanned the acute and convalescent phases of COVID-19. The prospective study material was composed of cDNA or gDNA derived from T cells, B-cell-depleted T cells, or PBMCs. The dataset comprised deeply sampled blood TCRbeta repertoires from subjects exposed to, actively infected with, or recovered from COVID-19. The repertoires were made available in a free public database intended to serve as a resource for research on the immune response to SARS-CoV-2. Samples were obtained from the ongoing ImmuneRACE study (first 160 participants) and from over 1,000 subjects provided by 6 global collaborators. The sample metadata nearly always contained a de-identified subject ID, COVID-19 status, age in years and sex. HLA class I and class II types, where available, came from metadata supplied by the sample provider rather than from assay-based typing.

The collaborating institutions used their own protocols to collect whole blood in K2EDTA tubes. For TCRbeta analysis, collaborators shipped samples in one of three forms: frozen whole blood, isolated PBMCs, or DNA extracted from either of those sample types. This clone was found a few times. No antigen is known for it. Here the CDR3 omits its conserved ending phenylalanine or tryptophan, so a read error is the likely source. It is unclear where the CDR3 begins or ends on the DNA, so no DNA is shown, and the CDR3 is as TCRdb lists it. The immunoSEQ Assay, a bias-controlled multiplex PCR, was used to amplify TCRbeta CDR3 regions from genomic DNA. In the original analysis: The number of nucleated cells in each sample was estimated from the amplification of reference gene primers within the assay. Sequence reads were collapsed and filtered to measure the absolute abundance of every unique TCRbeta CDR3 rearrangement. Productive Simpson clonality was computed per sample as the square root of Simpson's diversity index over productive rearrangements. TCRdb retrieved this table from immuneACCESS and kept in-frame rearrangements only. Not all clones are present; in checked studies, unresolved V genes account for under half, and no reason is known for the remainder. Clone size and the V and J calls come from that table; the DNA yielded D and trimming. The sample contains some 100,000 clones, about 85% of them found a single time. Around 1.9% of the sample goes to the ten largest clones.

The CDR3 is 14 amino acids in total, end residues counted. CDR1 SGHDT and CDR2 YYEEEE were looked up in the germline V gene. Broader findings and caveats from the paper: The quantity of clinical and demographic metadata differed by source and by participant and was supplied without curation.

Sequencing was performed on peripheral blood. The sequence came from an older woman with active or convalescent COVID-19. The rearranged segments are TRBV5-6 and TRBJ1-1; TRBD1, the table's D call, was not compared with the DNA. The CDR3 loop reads CASRFSGARLKPIL.